This entry lists 10 T cell receptor beta chains sequenced from one sample in a study of T-cell memory formation after mild COVID-19. TCRdb used MiXCR to reprocess the 5' RACE reads, holding one entry per CDR3 protein. Of fewer than 400,000 distinct CDR3 sequences in the sample, roughly 13% are singletons; the top ten hold over 20%. Material: PBMCs or a T cell subset sorted from them (not recorded which). These receptors were collected from a man between 18 and 29 years old who had mild COVID-19 (a few samples of this study predate the infection). Cell type and time point are not known.

To note about this clonotype: This may come from a read error, since a much larger clone is one base off. This chain links TRBV5-4 with TRBJ1-1, with no clear D. This CDR3 is built from 11 residues. Germline CDR1 is SGHNT and CDR2 is YYREEE (reference sequence). The CDR3 loop reads CASRLGTEAFF. The CDR3, as DNA: TGTGCCAGCAGATTGGGCACTGAAGCTTTCTTT.

This clonotype turned up a few times. The chain couples TRBV30 to TRBJ2-7; TRBD1 matches 7 bases. Germline CDR1 is GTSNPN and CDR2 is SVGIG (reference sequence). CDR3 length equals 11 residues. J gave up 6 bases and V 3 bases, and 2 bases lay outside the gene matches. The CDR3 coding sequence is TGTGCCTGGAGCAGGGGGTTCGAGCAGTACTTC. This gives the protein CAWSRGFEQYF. Full variable domain (remainder filled in from reference TRBV30 and TRBJ2-7): SQTIHQWPATLVQPVGSPLSLECTVEGTSNPNLYWYRQAAGRGLQLLFYSVGIGQISSEVPQNLSASRPQDRQFILSSKKLLLSDSGFYLCAWSRGFEQYFGPGTRLTVT.

This clonotype has just a few counts. The chain combines TRBV9 with TRBJ1-3, with D possibly being TRBD1 (5 bases). The CDR3 runs to 14 residues. Germline-derived CDR1 and CDR2 are SGDLS and YYNGEE. V dropped 0 bases and J dropped 2 bases, with 6 bases sitting between them. This chain's CDR3 is CASSVARAGNTIYF. CDR3 coding DNA: TGTGCCAGCAGCGTAGCCAGGGCTGGAAACACCATATATTTT.

This clonotype was found many times. This sequence joins TRBV5-1 and TRBJ2-7; D not resolved. Germline CDR1 is SGHRS and CDR2 is YFSETQ. The CDR3 sequence is 16 residues long. V shed 0 bases and J shed 2 bases, with 15 bases lying between them. The CDR3 is CASSLAGQEPPYEQYF. In DNA, the CDR3 is TGCGCCAGCAGCTTGGCCGGCCAGGAACCCCCCTACGAGCAGTACTTC.

This clonotype has a count of ten or more. The gene calls are TRBV27 and TRBJ2-5, with TRBD2 matching over 10 bases. The germline V gene has CDR1 MNHEY and CDR2 SMNVEV (reference sequence). This CDR3 contains 18 residues. Germline trimming cut 5 bases from V and 3 bases from J; bases unmatched to any gene: 15. The CDR3 region has the DNA TGTGCCAGCAGTGGTCGAGGACTAGCGGTTTTTGATAAAGAGACCCAGTACTTC. Amino acids: CASSGRGLAVFDKETQYF.

The V call is TRBV6-2 or TRBV6-3, the J call TRBJ1-5; possibly TRBD1 for D (6 bases). The CDR3 has 11 residues. CDR1 is MNHEY, CDR2 SVGEGT, per germline. The V end lost 11 bases, the J end lost 6 bases, and 11 bases lay between the germline ends. CDR3 amino acids: CASGETQPQHF. The CDR3 DNA is TGTGCCTCAGGGGAAACTCAGCCCCAGCATTTT.

This clonotype came up a few times. V and J are TRBV12-3 or TRBV12-4 and TRBJ2-7; 8 bases match TRBD1. J lost 1 base, V lost 6 bases, and 14 bases had no gene match. The CDR3 loop spans 17 amino acids. CDR3 nucleotide sequence: TGTGCCAGCAGCCATAACACCGGACAGGGCGGATCCTACGAGCAGTACTTC. Residues: CASSHNTGQGGSYEQYF.

The chain uses TRBV28 and TRBJ1-2; the D gene is possibly TRBD1 (6 bases). V shed 10 bases and J shed 2 bases, with 20 bases lying between them. The CDR3 is 15 residues long. Germline V lookup: CDR1 MDHEN, CDR2 SYDVKM. The CDR3: CATKSAGARNYGYTF. The CDR3 DNA reads as TGTGCCACGAAATCCGCGGGGGCCCGAAACTATGGCTACACCTTC.

This clonotype was picked up a small number of times. CDR3 sequence reads: CASSQEEGGYGYTF. In DNA, the CDR3 is TGCGCCAGCAGCCAAGAAGAGGGGGGCTATGGCTACACCTTC. The rearrangement joins TRBV4-3 to TRBJ1-2, with TRBD1 as a possible D gene (6 bases). The V and J ends lost 0 bases and 4 bases respectively, with 9 bases between them. Germline V CDR1 and CDR2: LGHNA, YSLEER. This CDR3 has 14 amino acids.

This clonotype was picked up a small number of times. The chain is built from TRBV6-5 and TRBJ1-5; a possible D gene is TRBD1 (6 bases). The germline V gene has CDR1 MNHEY and CDR2 SVGAGI. V lost 0 bases to trimming and J lost 4 bases, with 7 bases between them. This CDR3 is built from 14 residues. CDR3 coding DNA: TGTGCCAGCAGTTACTCGACAGGAAATCAGCCCCAGCATTTT. It encodes CASSYSTGNQPQHF.